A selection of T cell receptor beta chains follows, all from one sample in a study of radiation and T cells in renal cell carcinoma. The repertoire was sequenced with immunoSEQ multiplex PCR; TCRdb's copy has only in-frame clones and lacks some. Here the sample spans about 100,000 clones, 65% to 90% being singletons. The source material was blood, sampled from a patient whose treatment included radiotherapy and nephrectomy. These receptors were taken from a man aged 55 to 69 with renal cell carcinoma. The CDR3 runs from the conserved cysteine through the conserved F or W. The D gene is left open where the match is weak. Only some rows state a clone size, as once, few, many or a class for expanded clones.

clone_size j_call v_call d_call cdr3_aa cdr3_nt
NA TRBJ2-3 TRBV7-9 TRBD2 CASSLLAGVEDTQYF TGTGCCAGCAGCTTGCTAGCGGGTGTCGAGGATACGCAGTATTTT
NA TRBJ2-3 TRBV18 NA CASSPTGLPTDTQYF TGTGCCAGCTCACCAACGGGACTCCCAACAGATACGCAGTATTTT
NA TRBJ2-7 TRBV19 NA CASSKEGSSYEQYF TGTGCCAGTAGTAAGGAGGGATCTTCCTACGAGCAGTACTTC
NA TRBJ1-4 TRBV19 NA CASSSRTGNEKLFF TGTGCCAGTAGTAGTCGGACGGGTAATGAAAAACTGTTTTTT
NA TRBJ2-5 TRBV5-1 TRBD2 CASSLDSGSQETQYF TGCGCCAGCAGCTTGGATAGCGGGAGCCAAGAGACCCAGTACTTC
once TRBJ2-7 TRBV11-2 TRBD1 CASSYTGGNEQYF TGTGCCAGCAGCTATACAGGGGGGAACGAGCAGTACTTC
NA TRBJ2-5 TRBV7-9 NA CASSPGTGLGTQYF TGTGCCAGCAGCCCCGGGACGGGACTTGGGACCCAGTACTTC
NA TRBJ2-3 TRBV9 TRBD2 CASSSRLAGETDTQYF TGTGCCAGCAGCTCGCGACTAGCGGGGGAAACAGATACGCAGTATTTT
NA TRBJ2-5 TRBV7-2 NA CASSLRSVQETQYF TGTGCCAGCAGCCTACGAAGCGTTCAAGAGACCCAGTACTTC
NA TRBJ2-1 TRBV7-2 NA CASSSPLPYNEQFF TGTGCCAGCAGCTCCCCCCTCCCCTACAATGAGCAGTTCTTC
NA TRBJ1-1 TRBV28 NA CASSEGRTEAFF TGTGCCAGCAGCGAAGGACGGACTGAAGCTTTCTTT
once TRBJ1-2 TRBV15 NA CATSRDRQSDGYTF TGTGCCACCAGCAGAGATCGACAGTCGGATGGCTACACCTTC
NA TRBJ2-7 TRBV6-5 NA CASRLGMASYEQYF TGTGCCAGCAGGTTAGGGATGGCCAGCTACGAGCAGTACTTC
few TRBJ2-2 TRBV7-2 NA CASRSGARELFF TGTGCCAGCAGGTCTGGCGCCCGGGAGCTGTTTTTT
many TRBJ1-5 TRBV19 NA CASSIYEPNQPQHF TGTGCCAGTAGTATTTATGAGCCTAATCAGCCCCAGCATTTT
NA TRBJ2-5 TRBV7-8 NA CASSRRTDLRQETQYF TGTGCCAGCAGCCGCCGGACGGATTTACGACAAGAGACCCAGTACTTC
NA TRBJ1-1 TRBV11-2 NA CASSLVPGEAFF TGTGCCAGCAGCTTAGTACCGGGGGAAGCTTTCTTT
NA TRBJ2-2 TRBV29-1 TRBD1 CSVPGQGANTGELFF TGCAGCGTCCCCGGACAGGGGGCGAACACCGGGGAGCTGTTTTTT
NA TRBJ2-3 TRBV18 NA CASSPMGQSADTQYF TGTGCCAGCTCACCAATGGGACAATCGGCAGATACGCAGTATTTT
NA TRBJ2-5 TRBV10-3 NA CATMPERAQETQYF TGTGCCACCATGCCTGAGCGGGCCCAAGAGACCCAGTACTTC
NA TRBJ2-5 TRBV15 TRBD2 CATSRAGLAGGTQYF TGTGCCACCAGCAGAGCGGGACTAGCGGGAGGGACCCAGTACTTC
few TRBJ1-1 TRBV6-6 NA CASSYNLAANTEAFF TGTGCCAGCAGTTACAATCTGGCCGCGAACACTGAAGCTTTCTTT
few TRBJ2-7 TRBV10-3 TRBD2 CAIRGTSGRSYEQYF TGTGCCATCAGGGGGACTAGCGGACGCTCCTACGAGCAGTACTTC
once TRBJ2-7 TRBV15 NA CATSGGLGRTSSYEQYF TGTGCCACCAGCGGAGGCTTGGGACGGACCAGCTCCTACGAGCAGTACTTC
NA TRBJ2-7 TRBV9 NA CASSVSDSGSYEQYF TGTGCCAGCAGCGTGTCGGACAGCGGATCCTACGAGCAGTACTTC
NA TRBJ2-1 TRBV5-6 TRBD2 CASSLGLAGAMQFF TGTGCCAGCAGCTTGGGACTAGCGGGAGCAATGCAGTTCTTC
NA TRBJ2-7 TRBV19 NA CASSIGVGGNSYEQYF TGTGCCAGTAGTATCGGGGTCGGGGGCAACTCCTACGAGCAGTACTTC
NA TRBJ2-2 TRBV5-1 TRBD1 CASSLLQGESGELFF TGCGCCAGCAGCTTGTTACAGGGGGAATCCGGGGAGCTGTTTTTT
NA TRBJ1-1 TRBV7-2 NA CASRSTEITEAFF TGTGCCAGCAGATCCACTGAGATCACTGAAGCTTTCTTT
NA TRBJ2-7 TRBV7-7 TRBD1 CASSEGTGGAYEQYF TGTGCCAGCAGCGAGGGGACAGGGGGCGCGTACGAGCAGTACTTC
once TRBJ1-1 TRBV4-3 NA CASSQDRGNTEAFF TGCGCCAGCAGCCAAGATAGAGGGAACACTGAAGCTTTCTTT
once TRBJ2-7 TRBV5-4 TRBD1 CASSDKGATSYEQYF TGTGCCAGCAGCGATAAGGGGGCGACCTCCTACGAGCAGTACTTC
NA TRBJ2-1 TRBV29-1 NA CSVEAPGSSYNEQFF TGCAGCGTTGAAGCCCCCGGGAGCTCCTACAATGAGCAGTTCTTC
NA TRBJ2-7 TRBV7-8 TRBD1 CASSSRGTGGNEQYF TGTGCCAGCAGCTCCCGTGGGACAGGGGGGAATGAGCAGTACTTC
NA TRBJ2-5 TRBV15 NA CATSSSLLETQYF TGTGCCACCAGCAGCTCCCTTTTAGAGACCCAGTACTTC
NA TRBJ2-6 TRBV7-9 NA CATNATTKGANVLTF TGTGCCACAAACGCGACGACCAAGGGGGCCAACGTCCTGACTTTC
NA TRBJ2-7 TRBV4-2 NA CASSQFSGDEQYF TGTGCCAGCAGCCAATTTTCAGGGGACGAGCAGTACTTC
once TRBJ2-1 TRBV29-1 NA CSVEGISDEQFF TGCAGCGTTGAAGGTATAAGCGATGAGCAGTTCTTC
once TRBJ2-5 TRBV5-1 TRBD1 CASSVYGQGGTAQYF TGCGCCAGCAGCGTATACGGACAGGGGGGAACGGCCCAGTACTTC
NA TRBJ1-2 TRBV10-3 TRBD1 CAIRVAATGVSYTF TGTGCCATCAGAGTTGCCGCGACAGGGGTCTCCTACACCTTC
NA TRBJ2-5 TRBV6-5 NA CASSYAVGRQETQYF TGTGCCAGCAGTTACGCCGTAGGCAGGCAAGAGACCCAGTACTTC
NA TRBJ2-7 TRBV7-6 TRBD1 CASSLGDRGLGEQYF TGTGCCAGCAGCTTAGGAGACAGGGGGTTAGGCGAGCAGTACTTC
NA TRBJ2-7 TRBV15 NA CATSRERGYEQYF TGTGCCACCAGCAGAGAAAGGGGGTACGAGCAGTACTTC
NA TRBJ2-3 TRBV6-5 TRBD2 CASSYLAGADTQYF TGTGCCAGCAGTTACCTAGCGGGAGCAGATACGCAGTATTTT